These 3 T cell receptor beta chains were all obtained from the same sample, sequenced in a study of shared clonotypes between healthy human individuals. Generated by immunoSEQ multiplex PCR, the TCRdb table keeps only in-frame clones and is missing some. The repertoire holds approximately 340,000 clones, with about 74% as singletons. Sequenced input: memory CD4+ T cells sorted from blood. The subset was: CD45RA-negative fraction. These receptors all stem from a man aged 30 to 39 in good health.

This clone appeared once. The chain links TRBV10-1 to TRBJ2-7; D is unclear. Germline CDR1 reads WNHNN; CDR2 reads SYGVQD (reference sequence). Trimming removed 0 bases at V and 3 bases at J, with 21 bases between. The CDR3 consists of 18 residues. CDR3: CASSESTRLFSGLYEQYF. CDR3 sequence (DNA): TGCGCCAGCAGTGAGTCGACTCGTCTCTTCTCCGGGCTCTACGAGCAGTACTTC.

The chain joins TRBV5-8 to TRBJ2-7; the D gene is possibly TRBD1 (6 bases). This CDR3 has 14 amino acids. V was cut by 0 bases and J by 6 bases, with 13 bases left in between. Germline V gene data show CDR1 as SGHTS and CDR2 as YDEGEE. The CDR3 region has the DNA TGTGCCAGCAGCTTGGGACCAGGGACATTCGAGCAGTACTTC. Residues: CASSLGPGTFEQYF. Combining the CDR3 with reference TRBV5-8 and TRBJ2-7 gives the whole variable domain EAGVTQSPTHLIKTRGQQATLRCSPISGHTSVYWYQQALGLGLQFLLWYDEGEERNRGNFPPRFSGRQFPNYSSELNVNALELEDSALYLCASSLGPGTFEQYFGPGTRLTVT.

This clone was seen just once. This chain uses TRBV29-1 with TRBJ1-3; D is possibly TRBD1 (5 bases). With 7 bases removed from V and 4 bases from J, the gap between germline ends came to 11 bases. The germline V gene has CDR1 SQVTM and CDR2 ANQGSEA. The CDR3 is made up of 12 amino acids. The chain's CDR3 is CSAGLAGNTIYF. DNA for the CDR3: TGCAGCGCGGGACTAGCCGGAAACACCATATATTTT.